This T cell receptor (beta chain) stems from a study of tissue T cells after allogeneic stem cell transplantation. The overall study: Of the grafts for graft-versus-host disease patients, four were unmodified and three CD34-selected.

The data were produced by immunoSEQ multiplex PCR, yet TCRdb's version contains in-frame clones alone and is incomplete. This sample has about 2,000 clones, with 60% to 80% found just once. Adult allogeneic hematopoietic cell transplant recipients with steroid-refractory graft-versus-host disease were prospectively enrolled for research autopsy. Deletions cut 4 bases from V and 1 base from J, with 8 bases between. The V gene's germline CDR1 is MNHEY and CDR2 SVGAGI. This CDR3 has 13 amino acids. The chain recombines TRBV6-5 with TRBJ2-7; maybe TRBD1 (5 bases). The receptor comes from a male patient of 60 years or more with steroid-refractory graft-versus-host disease after an allogeneic stem cell transplant. Some T cells may possibly be graft donor cells. This specimen was ileal tissue, taken at autopsy. DNA of the CDR3: TGTGCCAGCAGTTCAACAGGTTCCTACGAGCAGTACTTC. It is translated as CASSSTGSYEQYF.